The 25 T cell receptor beta chains below come from one sample, sequenced in a study of resident and recirculating memory T cells in vitiligo. Clones were read by immunoSEQ multiplex PCR, and TCRdb kept only the in-frame ones, dropping some. The sample lists around 70,000 clones, about nine tenths occurring once. The specimen was blood. These receptors were obtained from a male donor with vitiligo.

This clone was seen once. The chain combines TRBV6-6 with TRBJ1-1, with unresolved D. This CDR3 is built from 15 residues. Germline V gene data show CDR1 as MNHNY and CDR2 as SVGAGI (reference sequence). V lost 7 bases and J 10 bases, leaving 25 bases between the germline ends. CDR3 protein: CASTPWSAEEGAAFF. In DNA, the CDR3 is TGTGCCAGCACCCCATGGTCGGCCGAAGAGGGTGCAGCTTTCTTT.

This clone showed up just once. The chain is built from TRBV2 and TRBJ1-5; D not resolved. The CDR3 totals 13 residues. The germline CDR1 and CDR2 sequences are SNHLY and FYNNEI. V was pared by 7 bases and J by 8 bases, with 15 bases between. CDR3 sequence: CASTFKPGKPQHF. CDR3 bases: TGTGCCAGCACTTTTAAACCGGGGAAGCCCCAGCATTTT.

The V and J genes are TRBV4-1 and TRBJ2-7, with TRBD1 matching 9 bases. Germline lookup yields CDR1 MGHRA and CDR2 YSYEKL. V lost 5 bases, J lost 5 bases, and 10 bases stayed unmatched. The CDR3 has 15 residues. The CDR3 loop is CASSLRDRGKDEQYF. DNA of the CDR3: TGCGCCAGCAGCTTACGCGACAGGGGGAAAGACGAGCAGTACTTC.

V is TRBV7-2 and J is TRBJ2-2, with D possibly being TRBD1 (6 bases). The CDR3 covers 14 residues. Germline V gene data show CDR1 as SGHTA and CDR2 as FQGNSA. V lost 4 bases to trimming and J lost 7 bases, with 13 bases between them. CDR3 in amino acids: CASSSQGTVGELFF. The CDR3 region has the DNA TGTGCCAGCAGCTCCCAGGGGACGGTCGGGGAGCTGTTTTTT.

The rearrangement joins TRBV20-1 to TRBJ1-2; D is perhaps TRBD1 (5 bases). CDR3 size: 11 residues. Germline V gives CDR1 DFQATT, CDR2 SNEGSKA (reference sequence). Trimming left V 4 bases short and J 8 bases short, with 11 bases between. CDR3 sequence (DNA): TGCAGTGCTATGCAGGGAGGGGGCTACACCTTC. Its translation is CSAMQGGGYTF.

The J gene is TRBJ1-5, the V gene TRBV5-5, with unresolved D. Germline values: CDR1 SGHKS, CDR2 YYEKEE (reference sequence). V shed 4 bases and J shed 1 base, with 12 bases lying between them. CDR3 length equals 15 residues. CDR3 amino acids: CASSPSMGSNQPQHF. The CDR3, as DNA: TGTGCCAGCAGCCCGTCGATGGGCAGCAATCAGCCCCAGCATTTT. The variable domain in full, with the rest retrieved from reference TRBV5-5 and TRBJ1-5, is DAGVTQSPTHLIKTRGQQVTLRCSPISGHKSVSWYQQVLGQGPQFIFQYYEKEERGRGNFPDRFSARQFPNYSSELNVNALLLGDSALYLCASSPSMGSNQPQHFGDGTRLSIL.

V and J are TRBV29-1 and TRBJ2-1; no clear D gene. CDR1 and CDR2 (germline): SQVTM, ANQGSEA. The V gene lost 0 bases and the J gene lost 0 bases, with 15 bases spanning the gap. The CDR3 covers 17 residues. This CDR3 reads CSVEDPHQASSYNEQFF. The CDR3 DNA reads TGCAGCGTTGAAGATCCCCACCAGGCGAGCTCCTACAATGAGCAGTTCTTC.

CDR3 sequence (DNA): TGTGCCAGCAGCTTGGGAGGTGGAGGTCCCTACGAGCAGTACTTC. Encoded protein: CASSLGGGGPYEQYF. The V call is TRBV5-6, the J call TRBJ2-7; D is possibly TRBD2 (5 bases). The CDR3 extends over 15 amino acids. The germline V gene has CDR1 SGHDT and CDR2 YYEEEE. V lost 0 bases to trimming and J lost 2 bases, with 12 bases between them.

The V gene is TRBV6-6, the J gene TRBJ1-1; possible D gene TRBD1, 6 bases. In germline, CDR1 is MNHNY, CDR2 SVGAGI (reference sequence). V dropped 0 bases and J dropped 0 bases, with 8 bases sitting between them. The CDR3 is 15 amino acids. The CDR3 nucleotides are TGTGCCAGCAGTTACTCCGGACAGCTGAACACTGAAGCTTTCTTT. It yields the protein CASSYSGQLNTEAFF.

This sequence joins TRBV9 and TRBJ2-2; tentative D call: TRBD2 (6 bases). Germline lookup yields CDR1 SGDLS and CDR2 YYNGEE. This CDR3 region has 15 residues. V lost 0 bases to trimming and J lost 4 bases, with 10 bases between them. For the CDR3, the DNA is TGTGCCAGCAGCGTAGTTCCGGGGGTCACCGGGGAGCTGTTTTTT. It encodes CASSVVPGVTGELFF.

The chain employs TRBV6-5 and TRBJ1-6, with D uncertain. Germline CDR1 and CDR2: MNHEY and SVGAGI. The CDR3 contains 13 residues. The ends were cut back, 0 bases at V and 8 bases at J, with 5 bases in the middle. The DNA of the CDR3 is TGTGCCAGCAGTTACTCAACAGATTCACCCCTCCACTTT. Encoded protein: CASSYSTDSPLHF.

This chain uses TRBV7-9 with TRBJ1-1; D might be TRBD1 (5 bases). Trimming took 0 bases from V and 2 from J, leaving 7 bases between them. The CDR3 covers 14 residues. CDR1 and CDR2 (germline): SEHNR, FQNEAQ (reference sequence). The CDR3 nucleotides are TGTGCCAGCAGCTTAGCTGGGGCCAACACTGAAGCTTTCTTT. Protein sequence: CASSLAGANTEAFF.

V usage is TRBV7-2 and J usage is TRBJ2-5; 7 bases align to TRBD2. J lost 6 bases, V lost 4 bases, and 11 bases had no gene match. The CDR3 has 15 amino acids. Germline CDR1 reads SGHTA; CDR2 reads FQGNSA. CDR3 nucleotide sequence: TGTGCCAGCAGCTCACCGGGCGGGGGTGAGAAGACCCAGTACTTC. Its protein is CASSSPGGGEKTQYF.

The V and J genes are TRBV7-3 and TRBJ2-2; 13 bases fit TRBD2. The CDR3 contains 17 residues. From germline, CDR1 is SGHTA and CDR2 FQGTGA. Unmatched junction bases numbered 3, after V lost 4 bases and J lost 1 base. The CDR3 here is CASSSRTSGGNTGELFF. CDR3 DNA sequence: TGTGCCAGCAGCTCCCGGACTAGCGGGGGGAACACCGGGGAGCTGTTTTTT.

This rearrangement joins TRBV2 to TRBJ1-1; D ambiguous. The CDR3 runs to 13 residues. Trimming took off 3 bases at V and 1 base at J, with 6 bases between the two ends. Germline V gene sequence: CDR1 SNHLY, CDR2 FYNNEI. This CDR3 is CASSEFKNTEAFF. In DNA, the CDR3 is TGTGCCAGCAGTGAGTTCAAGAACACTGAAGCTTTCTTT.

The rearrangement links TRBV6-5 to TRBJ1-2; possible D gene TRBD1, 6 bases. There are 15 residues in the CDR3. Trimming cost V 0 bases and J 8 bases, with 16 bases left between them. The germline gives CDR1 MNHEY, CDR2 SVGAGI. DNA for the CDR3: TGTGCCAGCAGTTACTCGATAGGGGGTATAGGGGGCTACACCTTC. Protein: CASSYSIGGIGGYTF.

The chain has TRBV28 and TRBJ1-2; D gene ambiguous. V lost 5 bases to trimming and J lost 4 bases, with 11 bases between them. The germline gives CDR1 MDHEN, CDR2 SYDVKM. This CDR3 comprises 13 residues. CDR3 residues: CASSDIFPYGYTF. CDR3 bases: TGTGCCAGCAGTGACATTTTCCCCTATGGCTACACCTTC.

The chain couples TRBV19 to TRBJ2-1; D gene unclear. V lost 4 bases to trimming and J lost 6 bases, with 7 bases between them. Germline V gene sequence: CDR1 LNHDA, CDR2 SQIVND (reference sequence). The CDR3 loop spans 12 amino acids. The CDR3 is CASSTRINEQFF. CDR3 in DNA: TGTGCCAGTAGTACTAGAATCAATGAGCAGTTCTTC.

The V call is TRBV27, the J call TRBJ2-7; the match to TRBD1 covers 9 bases. From germline, CDR1 is MNHEY and CDR2 SMNVEV (reference sequence). The CDR3 totals 12 residues. J gave up 7 bases and V 6 bases, and 4 bases lay outside the gene matches. CDR3 nucleotides: TGTGCCAGCAGCGGACAGGGGCAGGAGCAGTACTTC. This sequence encodes CASSGQGQEQYF.

This clone was found once. The chain recombines TRBV5-1 with TRBJ2-3; 12 nucleotides align to TRBD2. Germline CDR1 is SGHRS and CDR2 is YFSETQ. Unmatched junction bases numbered 4, after V lost 0 bases and J lost 2 bases. The CDR3 extends over 17 amino acids. The CDR3 sequence is CASSLELAGGPTDTQYF. CDR3 in DNA: TGCGCCAGCAGCTTGGAACTAGCGGGGGGTCCCACAGATACGCAGTATTTT.

This chain links TRBV29-1 with TRBJ1-1, with a possible D match to TRBD1 (6 bases). The CDR3 covers 16 residues. V shed 3 bases and J shed 1 base, with 18 bases lying between them. The germline V gene has CDR1 SQVTM and CDR2 ANQGSEA. CDR3: CSVDSVQGRENTEAFF. For the CDR3, the DNA is TGCAGCGTTGATTCGGTACAGGGAAGAGAGAACACTGAAGCTTTCTTT.

This chain links TRBV9 with TRBJ2-1; 8 bases line up with TRBD1. The CDR3 runs to 16 residues. Germline V lookup: CDR1 SGDLS, CDR2 YYNGEE. Unmatched junction bases numbered 12, after V lost 7 bases and J lost 3 bases. DNA of the CDR3: TGTGCCAGCTCCCGCAGATTGGGACAGGACTACAATGAGCAGTTCTTC. It encodes CASSRRLGQDYNEQFF.

The chain uses TRBV27 and TRBJ1-4; D possibly corresponds to TRBD1 (5 bases). CDR1 and CDR2 from the germline V gene are MNHEY and SMNVEV (reference sequence). V lost 1 base and J lost 5, with 17 bases in between. The CDR3 extends over 17 amino acids. CDR3 sequence: CASSLFRVRGGNEKLFF. The CDR3 DNA reads TGTGCCAGCAGTTTATTCAGGGTGCGGGGGGGAAATGAAAAACTGTTTTTT.

The CDR3 nucleotides read TGCAGTGCTAGACTGTACTACGAGCAGTACTTC. It encodes CSARLYYEQYF. This chain connects TRBV20-1 to TRBJ2-7; D not certain. V lost 2 bases to trimming and J lost 3 bases, with 5 bases between them. The CDR3 sequence is 11 residues long. CDR1 and CDR2 from the germline V gene are DFQATT and SNEGSKA (reference sequence).

CDR3 residues: CSVSVLRVLTDTQYF. CDR3 nucleotide sequence: TGCAGCGTGTCGGTTCTTCGGGTTCTCACAGATACGCAGTATTTT. The rearrangement uses TRBV29-1 and TRBJ2-3; D remains unclear. Trimming pared 6 bases from V and 2 bases from J, leaving 18 bases between. The CDR3 length is 15 residues. Per the germline V gene, CDR1 is SQVTM and CDR2 is ANQGSEA.